This TCR beta chain was documented in a study of blood T cell repertoires in COVID-19. Study information: PBMCs, B-cell-depleted T cells, or T cells were the source of the cDNA or gDNA that made up the material.

The protocol was immunoSEQ multiplex PCR, while the TCRdb copy is restricted to in-frame clones and leaves out a portion. The sample has under 300,000 clones; about 88% are singletons. Germline loops: CDR1 SGHVS, CDR2 FNYEAQ. The CDR3 extends over 15 amino acids. The V gene end was trimmed by 3 bases and the J gene end by 3 bases; junction bases not matched to a gene: 8. This clone has a single count. The sample taken for sequencing was peripheral blood. The V gene is TRBV7-6, the J gene TRBJ2-7; TRBD1 aligns across 7 bases. The sequence was collected from a woman aged 40 to 50 who had recovered from COVID-19. CDR3 loop: CASSLSRGGGYEQYF. The DNA for the CDR3 is TGTGCCAGCAGCTTGTCTAGAGGGGGCGGCTACGAGCAGTACTTC.